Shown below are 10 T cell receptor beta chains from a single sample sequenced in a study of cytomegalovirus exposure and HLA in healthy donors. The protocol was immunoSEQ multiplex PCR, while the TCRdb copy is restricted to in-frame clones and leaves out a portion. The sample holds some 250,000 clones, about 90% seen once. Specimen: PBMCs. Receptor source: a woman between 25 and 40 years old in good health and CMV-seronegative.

CDR3 sequence reads: CASRGDRTGFEQYF. CDR3 DNA: TGTGCCAGCAGGGGGGACCGGACAGGGTTTGAGCAGTACTTC. V is TRBV6-1 and J is TRBJ2-7, with 8 nucleotides matching TRBD1. After removal of 6 bases from V and 7 bases from J, the junction contained 11 bases not matched to a gene. This CDR3 region has 14 residues. Germline CDR1 reads MNHNS; CDR2 reads SASEGT.

The CDR3 DNA reads TGTGCCGCGGGGGGGCTAGCGGGCACAGATACGCAGTATTTT. Its translation: CAAGGLAGTDTQYF. The chain links TRBV27 to TRBJ2-3; 9 positions agree with TRBD2. CDR1 MNHEY and CDR2 SMNVEV come from the germline V gene (reference sequence). This CDR3 contains 14 residues. Unmatched junction bases numbered 7, after V lost 11 bases and J lost 1 base.

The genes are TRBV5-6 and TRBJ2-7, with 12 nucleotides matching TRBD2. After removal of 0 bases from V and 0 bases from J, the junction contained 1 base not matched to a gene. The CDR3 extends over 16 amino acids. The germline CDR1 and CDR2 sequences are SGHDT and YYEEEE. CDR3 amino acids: CASSLALAGGSYEQYF. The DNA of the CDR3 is TGTGCCAGCAGCTTGGCACTAGCGGGAGGCTCCTACGAGCAGTACTTC.

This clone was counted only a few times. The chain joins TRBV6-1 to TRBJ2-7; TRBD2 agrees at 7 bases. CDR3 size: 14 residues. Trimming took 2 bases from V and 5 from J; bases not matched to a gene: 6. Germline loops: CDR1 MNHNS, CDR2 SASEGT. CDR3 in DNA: TGTGCCAGCAGTGAACCCTGGGGGGGAGACGAGCAGTACTTC. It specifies CASSEPWGGDEQYF.

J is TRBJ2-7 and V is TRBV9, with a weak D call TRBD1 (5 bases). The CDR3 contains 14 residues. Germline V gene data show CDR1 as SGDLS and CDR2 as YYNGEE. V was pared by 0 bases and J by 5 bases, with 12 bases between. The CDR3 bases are TGTGCCAGCAGCGTAGAAGGCCAGGGCCACGAGCAGTACTTC. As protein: CASSVEGQGHEQYF.

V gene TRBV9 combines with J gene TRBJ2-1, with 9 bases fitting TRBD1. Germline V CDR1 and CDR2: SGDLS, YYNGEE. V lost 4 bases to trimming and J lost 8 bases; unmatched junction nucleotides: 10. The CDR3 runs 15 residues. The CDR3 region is CASSTGQGPRHEQFF. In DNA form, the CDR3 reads TGTGCCAGCAGCACAGGACAGGGGCCGAGGCATGAGCAGTTCTTC.

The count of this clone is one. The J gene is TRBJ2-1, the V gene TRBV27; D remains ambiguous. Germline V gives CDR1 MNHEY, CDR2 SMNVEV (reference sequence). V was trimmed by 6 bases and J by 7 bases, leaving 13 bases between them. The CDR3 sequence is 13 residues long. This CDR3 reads CASSLTSFNEQFF. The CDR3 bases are TGTGCCAGCAGCCTGACGAGCTTTAATGAGCAGTTCTTC.

The CDR3 bases are TGTGCCAGCTCACCAATCAACAGGGGGTCGGGCTACGAGCAGTACTTC. Amino acids: CASSPINRGSGYEQYF. The chain couples TRBV18 to TRBJ2-7; 8 bases are a match to TRBD1. Germline V gene data show CDR1 as KGHSH and CDR2 as LQKENI. V dropped 2 bases and J dropped 3; count of bases not matched to a gene: 9. CDR3 size: 16 residues.

CDR3 sequence (DNA): TGTGCCAGCAGCGTAGAGGGACAGGGTGGGGAGACCCAGTACTTC. Translated, it gives CASSVEGQGGETQYF. The chain joins TRBV9 to TRBJ2-5, with 9 bases matching TRBD1. V lost 0 bases to trimming and J lost 5 bases; unmatched junction nucleotides: 5. Germline assignment: CDR1 SGDLS and CDR2 YYNGEE. CDR3 length: 15 residues.

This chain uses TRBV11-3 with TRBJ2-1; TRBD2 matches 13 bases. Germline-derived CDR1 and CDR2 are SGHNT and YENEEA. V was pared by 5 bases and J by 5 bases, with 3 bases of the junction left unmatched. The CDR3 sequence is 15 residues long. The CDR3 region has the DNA TGTGCCAGCAGCAGGACTAGCGGGGGTAACAATGAGCAGTTCTTC. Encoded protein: CASSRTSGGNNEQFF.